The 30 T cell receptor beta chains reported below all come from one sample, sequenced in a study of identical twins. TCRdb fed the 5' RACE reads into MiXCR, producing one record per CDR3 protein. The sample records under 800,000 distinct CDR3 sequences, approximately 22% being singletons. The sample was also reused in another study, on T cells expressing NK-cell markers.

The sample consisted of PBMCs. The receptors derive from a young woman in good health.

J is TRBJ1-1 and V is TRBV5-3; D is uncertain. TRBV5-3 qualifies as an ORF whose function is uncertain. CDR3 length: 13 amino acids. V was clipped by 9 bases and J by 1 base, with 13 bases between them. In nucleotides, the CDR3 is TGTGCCATGAGCCCTGGGCCGAACACTGAAGCTTTCTTT. This encodes CAMSPGPNTEAFF.

V usage is TRBV20-1 and J usage is TRBJ1-1; D is uncertain. CDR3 size: 12 residues. Looked up from germline, CDR1 is DFQATT and CDR2 is SNEGSKA (reference sequence). V was clipped by 3 bases and J by 1 base, with 6 bases between them. The CDR3 reads CSASRPNTEAFF. The CDR3 DNA reads TGCAGTGCTAGTCGGCCGAACACTGAAGCTTTCTTT.

Many counts were recorded for this clonotype. V and J are TRBV24-1 and TRBJ1-2; the D gene is possibly TRBD1 (5 bases). The length of the CDR3 is 15 residues. Trimming removed 5 bases at V and 7 bases at J, with 19 bases between. The germline V gene encodes CDR1 KGHDR and CDR2 SFDVKD. Here the CDR3 DNA reads TGTGCCACCAGTGGAGGCGGAACAGGTCCGGCTGGCTACACCTTC. The encoded protein is CATSGGGTGPAGYTF.

The CDR3 region is CASSRTDSRQETQYF. The CDR3 nucleotides are TGTGCCAGCAGCCGAACGGACAGCCGTCAAGAGACCCAGTACTTC. The gene calls are TRBV7-6 and TRBJ2-5; D may be TRBD1 (6 bases). V was cut by 5 bases and J by 2 bases, with 15 bases left in between. Germline V CDR1 and CDR2: SGHVS, FNYEAQ. This CDR3 has 15 amino acids.

This chain connects TRBV4-3 to TRBJ1-2; no firm D call. V lost 0 bases and J lost 2, with 10 bases in between. The germline V gene has CDR1 LGHNA and CDR2 YSLEER. The CDR3 extends over 15 amino acids. In DNA, the CDR3 is TGCGCCAGCAGCCAAGATGGCGTCAGCAACTATGGCTACACCTTC. Its protein is CASSQDGVSNYGYTF.

The genes are TRBV20-1 and TRBJ2-1; TRBD2 might be the D (6 bases). This CDR3 is 14 amino acids long. From germline, CDR1 is DFQATT and CDR2 SNEGSKA (reference sequence). Trimming pared 3 bases from V and 8 bases from J, leaving 17 bases between. The CDR3 coding sequence is TGCAGTGCTAGTCGGGGCGGGGTTGGCGATGAGCAGTTCTTC. Its protein is CSASRGGVGDEQFF.

The J gene is TRBJ2-2, the V gene TRBV4-3; D is unresolved. V shed 5 bases and J shed 7 bases, with 14 bases lying between them. The CDR3 is made up of 14 amino acids. Germline CDR1 is LGHNA and CDR2 is YSLEER. The CDR3 DNA reads as TGCGCCAGCAGCTTCACTCGGGTTGTCGGGGAGCTGTTTTTT. Translated: CASSFTRVVGELFF.

This sequence joins TRBV5-1 and TRBJ2-3, with 9 bases fitting TRBD1. Germline V gene lookup returns CDR1 SGHRS and CDR2 YFSETQ. This CDR3 region has 15 residues. The ends lost 0 bases at V and 4 bases at J; junction bases unmatched: 3. The DNA of the CDR3 is TGCGCCAGCAGCTTGGGGGACAGGGAACCAGATACGCAGTATTTT. It encodes CASSLGDREPDTQYF.

This clonotype has at least ten counts. This chain joins TRBV29-1 and TRBJ2-5; D is unresolved. The CDR3 loop spans 14 amino acids. Germline CDR1 and CDR2: SQVTM and ANQGSEA. Trimming took off 3 bases at V and 0 bases at J, with 11 bases between the two ends. The DNA for the CDR3 is TGCAGCGTTGACCCAGCAGGCCACCAAGAGACCCAGTACTTC. Translating gives CSVDPAGHQETQYF.

This clonotype was seen only a few times. The chain's CDR3 is CASSAGGSTGELFF. DNA for the CDR3: TGCGCCAGCAGTGCGGGAGGGAGCACCGGGGAGCTGTTTTTT. The chain couples TRBV10-1 to TRBJ2-2; 8 nucleotides match TRBD2. CDR1 and CDR2 from the germline V gene are WNHNN and SYGVQD (reference sequence). The CDR3 has 14 residues. Trimming took 4 bases from V and 4 from J; bases not matched to a gene: 2.

V gene TRBV20-1 combines with J gene TRBJ2-5, with TRBD1 identical over 7 bases. The germline V gene encodes CDR1 DFQATT and CDR2 SNEGSKA (reference sequence). Trimming cost V 6 bases and J 5 bases; bases outside gene matches: 12. This CDR3 spans 14 amino acids. CDR3 in DNA: TGCAGTGCCACACACAGGGGATGGGGGGAGACCCAGTACTTC. Protein product: CSATHRGWGETQYF.

This clonotype was detected a few times. The gene calls are TRBV12-3 or TRBV12-4 and TRBJ1-5; D gene uncertain. This CDR3 spans 12 amino acids. V shed 3 bases and J shed 11 bases, with 11 bases lying between them. CDR3 region: CASSFGSKTQHF. CDR3 nucleotide sequence: TGTGCCAGCAGTTTTGGGAGCAAGACCCAGCATTTT.

This rearrangement joins TRBV29-1 to TRBJ1-3; D is unclear. The V end was cut by 7 bases, the J end by 3 bases, with 13 bases between. The CDR3 sequence is 13 residues long. CDR1 and CDR2 from the germline V gene are SQVTM and ANQGSEA. The chain's CDR3 is CSARELVGNTIYF. Here the CDR3 DNA reads TGCAGCGCCCGCGAACTGGTTGGAAACACCATATATTTT.

This clonotype was detected a few times. The chain recombines TRBV12-3 or TRBV12-4 with TRBJ2-6, with TRBD1 identical over 10 bases. J gave up 1 base and V 5 bases, and 11 bases lay outside the gene matches. This CDR3 spans 19 amino acids. This chain's CDR3 is CASSGGTGAIGSGANVLTF. The DNA for the CDR3 is TGTGCCAGCAGTGGGGGGACAGGGGCGATTGGTTCTGGGGCCAACGTCCTGACTTTC.

The V gene is TRBV12-3 or TRBV12-4, the J gene TRBJ1-5; D is unresolved. Trimming removed 6 bases at V and 7 bases at J, with 19 bases between. The CDR3 consists of 15 residues. The CDR3 region has the DNA TGTGCCAGCAGCTCGGACGGGAGCCAATTCCAGCCCCAGCATTTT. Protein product: CASSSDGSQFQPQHF.

This clonotype showed up many times. The V call is TRBV7-6, the J call TRBJ2-1, with D hard to call. The CDR3 is 14 amino acids. The germline V gene encodes CDR1 SGHVS and CDR2 FNYEAQ. V was clipped by 4 bases and J by 8 bases, with 15 bases between them. The CDR3 is CASSSTKVGHEQFF. The CDR3 bases are TGTGCCAGCAGCTCGACGAAAGTGGGTCATGAGCAGTTCTTC.

This clonotype was counted a few times. A junction end diverges from the germline sequence, so it may reflect a read error. V usage is TRBV20-1 and J usage is TRBJ1-1, with D unresolved. This CDR3 spans 13 amino acids. Germline lookup yields CDR1 DFQATT and CDR2 SNEGSKA (reference sequence). CDR3 nucleotide sequence: TGCAGTCCCTCAAGTGCGGGGAACGCTGAAGCTTTCTTT. Its protein is CSPSSAGNAEAFF.

This clonotype was observed a few times. This chain joins TRBV4-3 and TRBJ2-1, with 12 nucleotides matching TRBD2. J gave up 10 bases and V 2 bases, and 6 bases lay outside the gene matches. Germline-derived CDR1 and CDR2 are LGHNA and YSLEER. This CDR3 contains 15 residues. In DNA, the CDR3 is TGCGCCAGCAGCCAAAAGCTAGCGGGAGGGGTCGAGCAGTTCTTC. Its protein is CASSQKLAGGVEQFF.

This clonotype was seen more than once but under ten times. J is TRBJ2-7 and V is TRBV29-1; D gene uncertain. V was trimmed by 0 bases and J by 7 bases, leaving 10 bases between them. Germline-derived CDR1 and CDR2 are SQVTM and ANQGSEA. The CDR3 contains 12 residues. The CDR3 DNA reads TGCAGCGTTGAAGAGCTAGGGTCTGAGCAGTACTTC. This encodes CSVEELGSEQYF.

V is TRBV5-1 and J is TRBJ2-7; 7 bases fit TRBD1. This CDR3 contains 15 residues. The V gene end was trimmed by 4 bases and the J gene end by 3 bases; junction bases not matched to a gene: 10. From germline, CDR1 is SGHRS and CDR2 YFSETQ. The CDR3 reads CASSTDPTGLYEQYF. The DNA for the CDR3 is TGCGCCAGCAGCACGGACCCGACAGGGCTCTACGAGCAGTACTTC.

The chain uses TRBV20-1 and TRBJ1-2; 7 bases align to TRBD1. Germline-derived CDR1 and CDR2 are DFQATT and SNEGSKA (reference sequence). V shed 1 base, J shed 8 bases, and the junction held 7 bases outside the gene matches. This CDR3 comprises 13 residues. CDR3 sequence: CSARGARGQGYTF. The CDR3 DNA sequence: TGCAGTGCTAGAGGCGCAAGGGGGCAAGGCTACACCTTC.

The genes are TRBV6-2 or TRBV6-3 and TRBJ1-5; no clear D. Germline V lookup: CDR1 MNHEY, CDR2 SVGEGT. The CDR3 totals 16 residues. V dropped 2 bases and J dropped 9 bases, with 20 bases sitting between them. CDR3 in amino acids: CASSYVPGRYSGPQHF. In nucleotides, the CDR3 is TGTGCCAGCAGTTACGTTCCGGGAAGGTATTCGGGGCCCCAGCATTTT.

This clonotype was recorded many times. Its ends do not fully match the called genes, so a read error is possible. The chain uses TRBV5-1 and TRBJ1-1, with unresolved D. CDR1 and CDR2 (germline): SGHRS, YFSETQ. CDR3 length: 14 residues. This CDR3 is CASSLVGRNTEAFF. The CDR3 nucleotides are TGTGCCAGCAGCTTGGTAGGGAGGAACACTGAAGCTTTCTTT.

Many counts were recorded for this clonotype. The DNA for the CDR3 is TGTGCCAGCAGCCTGCAGGGGGCGAACAATGAGCAGTTCTTC. This gives the protein CASSLQGANNEQFF. This sequence joins TRBV7-2 and TRBJ2-1, with TRBD1 matching 8 bases. The CDR3 length is 14 residues. Germline values: CDR1 SGHTA, CDR2 FQGNSA. V lost 5 bases to trimming and J lost 5 bases; unmatched junction nucleotides: 5. Full variable domain (outside the CDR3, taken from reference TRBV7-2 and TRBJ2-1): GAGVSQSPSNKVTEKGKDVELRCDPISGHTALYWYRQSLGQGLEFLIYFQGNSAPDKSGLPSDRFSAERTGGSVSTLTIQRTQQEDSAVYLCASSLQGANNEQFFGPGTRLTVL.

The V and J genes are TRBV10-3 and TRBJ2-7, with D possibly matching TRBD2 (6 bases). This CDR3 is 15 amino acids long. Germline values: CDR1 ENHRY, CDR2 SYGVKD. V lost 4 bases and J 3 bases, leaving 16 bases between the germline ends. The CDR3 region has the DNA TGTGCCATCAGTGCCCCGATTCGCGGGAACTACGAGCAGTACTTC. Amino acids: CAISAPIRGNYEQYF.

This clonotype has only a few counts. This chain connects TRBV5-1 to TRBJ2-1; 10 nucleotides line up with TRBD1. The ends lost 4 bases at V and 10 bases at J; junction bases unmatched: 11. Germline-derived CDR1 and CDR2 are SGHRS and YFSETQ. This CDR3 is 15 amino acids long. The CDR3, as DNA: TGCGCCAGCAGCCCTGGGACAGGGGTTACTTTAGAGCAGTTCTTC. As protein: CASSPGTGVTLEQFF. Using reference TRBV5-1 and TRBJ2-1 for the parts outside the CDR3, the full variable domain is KAGVTQTPRYLIKTRGQQVTLSCSPISGHRSVSWYQQTPGQGLQFLFEYFSETQRNKGNFPGRFSGRQFSNSRSEMNVSTLELGDSALYLCASSPGTGVTLEQFFGPGTRLTVL.

The chain combines TRBV20-1 with TRBJ1-1; unclear D gene. CDR1 and CDR2 from the germline V gene are DFQATT and SNEGSKA (reference sequence). This CDR3 contains 14 residues. Trimming removed 1 base at V and 2 bases at J, with 11 bases between. DNA for the CDR3: TGCAGTGCTAGAGTACGCAAAGGAAACACTGAAGCTTTCTTT. It codes for CSARVRKGNTEAFF.

This clonotype was counted between two and nine times. The J gene is TRBJ2-3, the V gene TRBV6-1; no reliable D call. The germline V gene has CDR1 MNHNS and CDR2 SASEGT. V lost 6 bases, J lost 0 bases, and 7 bases lay in between. The length of the CDR3 is 13 residues. The CDR3 sequence is CASSKRSTDTQYF. In nucleotides, the CDR3 is TGTGCCAGCAGCAAGAGAAGCACAGATACGCAGTATTTT.

This clonotype was detected a few times. V gene TRBV7-9 combines with J gene TRBJ2-1, with D uncertain. V was pared by 1 base and J by 8 bases, with 12 bases between. There are 14 residues in the CDR3. Germline CDR1 reads SEHNR; CDR2 reads FQNEAQ (reference sequence). CDR3 DNA sequence: TGTGCCAGCAGCTTAGGGGTGACGTCCGATGAGCAGTTCTTC. Its protein product is CASSLGVTSDEQFF.

This clonotype appeared a few times. The rearrangement uses TRBV6-5 and TRBJ2-7; the D gene is possibly TRBD2 (6 bases). The CDR3 has 15 residues. Germline V gives CDR1 MNHEY, CDR2 SVGAGI. V was shortened by 0 bases and J by 2 bases, with 11 bases between the two germline ends. The chain's CDR3 is CASSYSLARTYEQYF. The CDR3 DNA sequence: TGTGCCAGCAGTTACTCCCTAGCGAGGACCTACGAGCAGTACTTC.